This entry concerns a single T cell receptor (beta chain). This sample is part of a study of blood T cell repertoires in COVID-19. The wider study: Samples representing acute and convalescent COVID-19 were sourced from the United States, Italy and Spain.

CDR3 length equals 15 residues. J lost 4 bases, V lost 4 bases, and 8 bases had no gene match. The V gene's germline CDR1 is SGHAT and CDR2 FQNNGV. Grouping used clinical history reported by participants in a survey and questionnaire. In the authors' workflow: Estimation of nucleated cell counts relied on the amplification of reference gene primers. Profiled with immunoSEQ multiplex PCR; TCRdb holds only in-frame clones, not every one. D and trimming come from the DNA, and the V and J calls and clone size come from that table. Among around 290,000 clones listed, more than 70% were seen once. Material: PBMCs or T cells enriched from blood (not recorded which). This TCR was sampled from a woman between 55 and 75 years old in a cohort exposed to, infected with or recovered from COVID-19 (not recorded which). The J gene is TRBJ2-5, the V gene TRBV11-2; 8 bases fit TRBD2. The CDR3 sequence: CASSSRLAGLETQYF. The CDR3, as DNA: TGTGCCAGCAGCTCCCGATTAGCGGGACTAGAGACCCAGTACTTC.